A single TCR beta chain is shown here with its context. The same CDR3 can be traced to other DNA sequences in this sample. V was pared by 5 bases and J by 2 bases, with 10 bases between. This CDR3 is built from 13 residues. The germline CDR1 and CDR2 sequences are SEHNR and FQNEAQ (reference sequence). The sample comes from a study of shared T cell receptors in the human thymus. Data came from immunoSEQ multiplex PCR; TCRdb stores just in-frame clones and leaves some out. The data contain approximately 730,000 clones, roughly 85% of them seen just once; the ten biggest clones take up under 0.012%. These data were also filed under a second study, of human thymus T cells. That report notes: Donors were healthy Finnish babies undergoing corrective operations for congenital heart defects. The thymus was resected at corrective cardiac surgery. In thymic and blood repertoires alike, V and J usage looked biased. Related reports documented highly overlapping thymic repertoires among unrelated individuals.

This sequence joins TRBV7-9 and TRBJ2-7; possible D gene TRBD1, 6 bases. The source of this sequence is a girl under three years old with a congenital heart defect. Source material: thymocytes. CDR3 nucleotides: TGTGCCAGCAGCCCACAGGGACCCTACGAGCAGTACTTC. Translation gives CASSPQGPYEQYF.